The present T cell receptor (beta chain) was sequenced within a study of liver allograft versus peripheral blood T cells. Looking at the study overall: Transplanted-liver T cell receptor repertoires were compared with recipients' peripheral blood repertoires.

MiXCR was run by TCRdb on the reads, yielding one entry per CDR3 protein. This sample has some 12,000 distinct CDR3 sequences, with under 30% found just once. This TCR came from a human patient who had a liver transplant. Certain T cells may be donor cells from the graft.

CDR3 sequence (DNA): TGTGCCAGCAGCACACTAGCGGGGGTAACCTACGAGCAGTACTTC. Translating it yields CASSTLAGVTYEQYF. The chain joins TRBV7-2 to TRBJ2-7, with 11 bases lining up with TRBD2. V lost 5 bases, J lost 2 bases, and 5 bases stayed unmatched. This CDR3 has 15 amino acids. CDR1 and CDR2 from the germline V gene are SGHTA and FQGNSA.